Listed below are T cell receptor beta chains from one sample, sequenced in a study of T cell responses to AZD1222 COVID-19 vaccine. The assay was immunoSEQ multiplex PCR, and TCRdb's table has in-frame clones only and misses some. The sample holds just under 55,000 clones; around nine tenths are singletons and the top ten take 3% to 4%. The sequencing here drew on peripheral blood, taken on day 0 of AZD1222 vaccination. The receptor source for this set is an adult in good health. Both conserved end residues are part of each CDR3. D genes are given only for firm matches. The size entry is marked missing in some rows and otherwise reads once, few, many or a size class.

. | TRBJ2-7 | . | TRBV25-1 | TGTGCCAGCAGAGTACCGTTGCCACCCTACGAGCAGTACTTC | CASRVPLPPYEQYF
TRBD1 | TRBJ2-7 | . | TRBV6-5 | TGTGCCAGCAGACCGGGACAGGGGTGGGCAAACGAGCAGTACTTC | CASRPGQGWANEQYF
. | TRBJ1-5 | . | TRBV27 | TGTGCCAGCAGCCCAAGCGGCCTTCCGGGGCAGCCCCAGCATTTT | CASSPSGLPGQPQHF
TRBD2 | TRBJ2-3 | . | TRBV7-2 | TGTGCCAGCAGCTTAGCAGGTCGGGGGGAATTCACAGATACGCAGTATTTT | CASSLAGRGEFTDTQYF
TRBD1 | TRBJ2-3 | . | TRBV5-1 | TGCGCCAGCCGGATGACAGGGGCCAGCACAGATACGCAGTATTTT | CASRMTGASTDTQYF
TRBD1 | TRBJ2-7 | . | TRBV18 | TGTGCCAGCTCACCCCAGGGGGCCCTCAGCTCCTACGAGCAGTACTTC | CASSPQGALSSYEQYF
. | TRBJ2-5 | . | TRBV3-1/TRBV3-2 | TGTGCCAGCAGCCGCTCCGGACAGCAAGAGACCCAGTACTTC | CASSRSGQQETQYF
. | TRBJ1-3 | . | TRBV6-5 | TGTGCCAGCCTCGCACATTCCTCTGGAAACACCATATATTTT | CASLAHSSGNTIYF
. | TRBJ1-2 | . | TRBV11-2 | TGTGCCAGCAGCCCGTTGAGGCGTGAACAGATATACTATGGCTACACCTTC | CASSPLRREQIYYGYTF
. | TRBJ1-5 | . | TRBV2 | TGTGCCAGCAGCCGTAGGGGGGGCAATCAGCCCCAGCATTTT | CASSRRGGNQPQHF
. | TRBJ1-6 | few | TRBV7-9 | TGTGCCAGCAGCGCTAACGAGGGCGATTCACCCCTCCACTTT | CASSANEGDSPLHF
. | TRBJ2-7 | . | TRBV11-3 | TGTGCCAGGGGGGGGCGCGAGCAGTACTTC | CARGGREQYF
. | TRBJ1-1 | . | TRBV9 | TGTGCCAGCAGCGTAGCTACGGGAATAGCGAACACTGAAGCTTTCTTT | CASSVATGIANTEAFF
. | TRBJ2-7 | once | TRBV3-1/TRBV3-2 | TGTGCCAGCAGCCAAGGACCAGGGCCCTACGAGCAGTACTTC | CASSQGPGPYEQYF
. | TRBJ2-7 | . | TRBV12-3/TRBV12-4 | TGTGCCAGCAGTCCCTCACTATTCTACGAGCAGTACTTC | CASSPSLFYEQYF
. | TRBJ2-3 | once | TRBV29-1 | TGCAGCGTTCAGGGGGGGATCACAGATACGCAGTATTTT | CSVQGGITDTQYF
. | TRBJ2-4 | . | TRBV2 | TGTGCCAGCGGGCCGGGGACTGGGAACATTCAGTACTTC | CASGPGTGNIQYF
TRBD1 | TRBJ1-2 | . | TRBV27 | TGTGCCAGCAGCCCGGGACAGGGATTTTACTATGGCTACACCTTC | CASSPGQGFYYGYTF
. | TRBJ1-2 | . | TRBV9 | TGTGCCAGCAGCGTAGATAGGCAGGGGCAGGTTCGTGGCTACACCTTC | CASSVDRQGQVRGYTF
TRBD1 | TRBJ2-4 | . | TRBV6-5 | TGTGCCGGACAGGGTGAAAACATTCAGTACTTC | CAGQGENIQYF
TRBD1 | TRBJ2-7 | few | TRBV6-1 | TGTGCCAGCAGTGCCGAGACCGGGACAGGGGGCGAGTATCAGTACTTC | CASSAETGTGGEYQYF
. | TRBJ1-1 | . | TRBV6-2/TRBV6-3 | TGTGCCAGCAGTTACCCCCCACGGACTGAAGCTTTCTTT | CASSYPPRTEAFF
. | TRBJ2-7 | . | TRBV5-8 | TGTGCCAGCAGACCTAGACCTCAGCAGTACTTC | CASRPRPQQYF
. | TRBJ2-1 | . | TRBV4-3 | TGCGCCAGCAGCCAAGATGTGACAGGAGCCTACAATGAGCAGTTCTTC | CASSQDVTGAYNEQFF
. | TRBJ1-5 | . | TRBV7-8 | TGTGCCAGCACCCAGAGGGCCTCCAATCAGCCCCAGCATTTT | CASTQRASNQPQHF
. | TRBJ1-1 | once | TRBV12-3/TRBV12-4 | TGTGCCAGCACTATATACACTGAAGCTTTCTTT | CASTIYTEAFF
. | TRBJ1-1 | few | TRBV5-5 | TGTGCCAGCAGCTTGGGATTCATGGACACTGAAGCTTTCTTT | CASSLGFMDTEAFF
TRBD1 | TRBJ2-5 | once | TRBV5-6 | TGTGCCAGCAGCTGGGGGACAGGGCAGGAGACCCAGTACTTC | CASSWGTGQETQYF
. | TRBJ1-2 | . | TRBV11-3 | TGTGCCAGCAGCCCCACCGACCTGTATGGCTACACCTTC | CASSPTDLYGYTF
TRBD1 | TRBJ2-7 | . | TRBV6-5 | TGTGCCAGCAGTTCACCCTCCGGGACAGGGGTGTACGAGCAGTACTTC | CASSSPSGTGVYEQYF
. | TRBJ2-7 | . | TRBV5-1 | TGCGCCAGTTGTTTACAGGGCCAGGGTGGCGAGCAGTACTTC | CASCLQGQGGEQYF
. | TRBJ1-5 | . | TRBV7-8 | TGTGCCAGCAGCTTAGGGGCCACTCTGCCCCAGCATTTT | CASSLGATLPQHF
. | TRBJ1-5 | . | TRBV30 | TGTGCCTGGAGTGCTGCGGGGGGGGCGAGCAATCAGCCCCAGCATTTT | CAWSAAGGASNQPQHF
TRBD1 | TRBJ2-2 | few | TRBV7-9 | TGTGCCAGCAGCTCAGACAGGGGGCGCGGGACCGGGGAGCTGTTTTTT | CASSSDRGRGTGELFF
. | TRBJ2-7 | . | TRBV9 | TGTGCCAGCAGCGCAACCGGGACTGACTCCTACGAGCAGTACTTC | CASSATGTDSYEQYF
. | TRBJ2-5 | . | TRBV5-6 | TGTGCCAGCCACCTGGAAGAGACCCAGTACTTC | CASHLEETQYF
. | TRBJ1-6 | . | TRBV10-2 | TGCGCCAGTAAGATGGGGGATAATTCACCCCTCCACTTT | CASKMGDNSPLHF
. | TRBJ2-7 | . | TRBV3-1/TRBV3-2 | TGTGCCAGCAGCCCGGGAGCCCAGGGGTACGAGCAGTACTTC | CASSPGAQGYEQYF
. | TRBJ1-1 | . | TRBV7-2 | TGTGCCAGCAGCCGTAAAGCGGGCGACACTGAAGCTTTCTTT | CASSRKAGDTEAFF
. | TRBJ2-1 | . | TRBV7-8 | TGTGCCAGCAGCTTAGCGGGCTGGGCTGCGGAGCAGTTCTTC | CASSLAGWAAEQFF
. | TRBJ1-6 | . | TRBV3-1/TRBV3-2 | TGTGCCAGCAGCCAAGGTAGTCGAGGGGCCAAACCACCCCTCCACTTT | CASSQGSRGAKPPLHF
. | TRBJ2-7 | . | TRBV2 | TGTGCCAGCAGTGATGCCCAAGCCTACGAGCAGTACTTC | CASSDAQAYEQYF
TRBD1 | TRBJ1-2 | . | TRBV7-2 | TGTGCCAGCAGCTTTGACAGGGACTATGGCTACACCTTC | CASSFDRDYGYTF
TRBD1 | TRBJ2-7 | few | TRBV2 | TGTGCCAGCAGTGAACTAGGGGGCCTCTCCTACGAGCAGTACTTC | CASSELGGLSYEQYF
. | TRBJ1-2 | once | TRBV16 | TGTGCCAGCAGCCAAATAATCACCGGGGGCGGAGGCTACACCTTC | CASSQIITGGGGYTF
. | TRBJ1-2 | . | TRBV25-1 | TGTGCCAGCAGTAATACCGGTACCTATGGCTACACCTTC | CASSNTGTYGYTF
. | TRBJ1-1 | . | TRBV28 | TGTGCCAGCAGTTCCCAGACACCTGAAGCTTTCTTT | CASSSQTPEAFF
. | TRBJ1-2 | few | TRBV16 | TGTGCCAGCAGCCCCGTCATGCCGTCGTCGAACTATGGCTACACCTTC | CASSPVMPSSNYGYTF